This note documents a single T cell receptor (beta chain) sequence. CDR1 and CDR2 (germline): SGHAT, FQNNGV. The CDR3 is 16 amino acids. Trimming stripped 0 bases from V and 0 bases from J, with 10 bases between. The sample is drawn from a study of glioma-infiltrating T cells after dendritic cell vaccination. Sequencing was performed with immunoSEQ multiplex PCR; in TCRdb, only in-frame clones are kept and a portion is missing. Of around 78,000 clones in the sample, roughly 84% are singletons; the top ten hold about 2.2%. Time point here: after dendritic cell vaccination, including at tumor progression/relapse.

The V call is TRBV11-2, the J call TRBJ2-3; D is unresolved. The sequence was obtained from a human donor with glioblastoma. The source was blood, collected after dendritic cell vaccination. The CDR3 spells CASSLDVITSTDTQYF. DNA for the CDR3: TGTGCCAGCAGCTTAGACGTTATTACTAGCACAGATACGCAGTATTTT. Drawing the rest from reference TRBV11-2 and TRBJ2-3, the complete variable domain is EAGVAQSPRYKIIEKRQSVAFWCNPISGHATLYWYQQILGQGPKLLIQFQNNGVVDDSQLPKDRFSAERLKGVDSTLKIQPAKLEDSAVYLCASSLDVITSTDTQYFGPGTRLTVL.